This T cell receptor (beta chain) is from a study of shared clonotypes between healthy human individuals. Notes on the study in general: About 5% of naive CD4 clonotypes were shared across a handful of donors.

With 0 bases removed from V and 4 bases from J, the gap between germline ends came to 16 bases. This CDR3 region has 16 residues. Germline CDR1 reads SGDLS; CDR2 reads YYNGEE. Several immunoSEQ plates received, in even portions, the genomic DNA of each subset. Assay used: immunoSEQ multiplex PCR; TCRdb lists only in-frame clones, some missing. Among about 600,000 clones, 95% to 98% were seen once, and the ten largest hold about 0.06%. As for this clone: Its specificity is not known.

The study enrolled healthy HIV-negative adults without recent acute infections or vaccinations as donors. The sample consisted of naive CD4+ T cells sorted from blood. Subset here: CD45RA+ positively selected. This clonotype was obtained from a young woman in good health. This chain links TRBV9 with TRBJ1-1; D perhaps matches TRBD1 (6 bases). The CDR3 nucleotides are TGTGCCAGCAGCGTAGAAGGACAGCTTCGAGGCACTGAAGCTTTCTTT. Amino acids: CASSVEGQLRGTEAFF.